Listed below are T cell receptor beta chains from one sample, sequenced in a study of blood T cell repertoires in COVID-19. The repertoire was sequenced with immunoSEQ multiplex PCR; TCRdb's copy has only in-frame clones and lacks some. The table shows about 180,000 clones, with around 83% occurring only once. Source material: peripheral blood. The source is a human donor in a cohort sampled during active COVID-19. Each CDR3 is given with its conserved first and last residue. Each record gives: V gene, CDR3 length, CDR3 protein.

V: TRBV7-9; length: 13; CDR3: CASSPPSGDTQYF
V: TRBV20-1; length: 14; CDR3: CSASRAGAPYEQYF
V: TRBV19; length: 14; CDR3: CASTKDSSYQPQHF
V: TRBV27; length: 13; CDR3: CASSFSVNTEAFF
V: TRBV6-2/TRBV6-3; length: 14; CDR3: CASSSDRPLFGYTF
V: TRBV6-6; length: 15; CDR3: CASIPQGAGYNEQFF
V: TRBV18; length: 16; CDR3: CASSPSQISYNSPLHF
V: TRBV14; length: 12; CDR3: CASSQGGLVAFF
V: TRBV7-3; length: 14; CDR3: CASSAGTTPYEQYF
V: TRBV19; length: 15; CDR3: CASSPSTSGSYEQYF
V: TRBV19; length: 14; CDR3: CASSISDTYYGYTF
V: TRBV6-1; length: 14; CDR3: CASSEGPGAYEQYF
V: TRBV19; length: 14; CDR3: CASSFPSSYNEQFF
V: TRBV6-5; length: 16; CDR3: CASSYSISGGGNEQFF
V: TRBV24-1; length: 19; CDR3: CATSDHLSTSGSSYNEQFF
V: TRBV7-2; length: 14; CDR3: CASRDDRGNSPLHF
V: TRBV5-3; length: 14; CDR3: CARTGTVLNQPQHF
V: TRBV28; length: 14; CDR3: CASSLSGGHQPQHF
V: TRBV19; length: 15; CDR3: CASSAPTGGTYEQYF
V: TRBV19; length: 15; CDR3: CASSVLSTGNYGYTF
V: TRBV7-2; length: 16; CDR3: CASTQTGGTTNEKLFF
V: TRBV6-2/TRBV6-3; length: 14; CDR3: CASRPNGGPYEQYF
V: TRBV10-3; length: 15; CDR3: CAISPSSGRAREQYF
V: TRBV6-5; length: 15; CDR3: CASSYSGQGKDTQYF
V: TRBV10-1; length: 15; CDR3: CASTPGEPGSYEQYF
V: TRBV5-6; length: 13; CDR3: CASSTGSYYEQYF
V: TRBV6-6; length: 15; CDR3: CASSYPDRSNQPQHF
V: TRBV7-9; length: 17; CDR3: CASRQTTGHFSTDTQYF
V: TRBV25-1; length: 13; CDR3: CASSLTGGEKLFF
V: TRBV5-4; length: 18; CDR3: CASSSMDRSKSGANVLTF
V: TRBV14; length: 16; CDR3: CASSPKREGLGDTQYF